This is a list of T cell receptor beta chains from one sample in a study of cytomegalovirus exposure and HLA in healthy donors. The data were produced by immunoSEQ multiplex PCR, yet TCRdb's version contains in-frame clones alone and is incomplete. The sample holds around 200,000 clones; about 80% are singletons and the top ten take 0.58%. Material for sequencing was PBMCs. The receptors were gathered from a woman in her thirties or forties in good health and CMV-seronegative. The CDR3 runs from the conserved cysteine through the conserved F or W. The D gene is left open where the match is weak. Clone size is stated in some rows and not others, as once, few, many or a class when expanded.

>TRBJ2-7|TRBV9|NA|NA
CASSANRDYEQYF
TGTGCCAGCAGCGCCAACAGGGACTACGAGCAGTACTTC
>TRBJ1-1|TRBV2|TRBD1|NA
CASMFTGETEAFF
TGTGCCAGCATGTTTACAGGGGAGACTGAAGCTTTCTTT
>TRBJ2-7|TRBV10-3|TRBD1|NA
CAISPGQGRVYEQYF
TGTGCCATCAGTCCTGGACAGGGAAGGGTCTACGAGCAGTACTTC
>TRBJ1-2|TRBV6-5|NA|NA
CASRNRDIPFYGYTF
TGTGCCAGCAGAAACCGGGACATCCCTTTCTATGGCTACACCTTC
>TRBJ1-1|TRBV5-1|TRBD1|NA
CASSPPRVGTGAMNTEAFF
TGCGCCAGCAGCCCTCCTCGGGTGGGGACAGGAGCCATGAACACTGAAGCTTTCTTT
>TRBJ1-5|TRBV5-8|TRBD1|NA
CASSIRDRGLEPQHF
TGTGCCAGCAGCATCCGGGACAGGGGGTTGGAGCCCCAGCATTTT
>TRBJ2-1|TRBV10-1|TRBD1|NA
CASSESGQGGNEQFF
TGCGCCAGCAGTGAGTCGGGACAGGGTGGCAATGAGCAGTTCTTC
>TRBJ1-4|TRBV5-1|TRBD1|NA
CASSVGQGNEKLFF
TGCGCCAGCAGCGTGGGACAGGGCAACGAAAAACTGTTTTTT
>TRBJ2-5|TRBV7-2|NA|NA
CASDPRGHGETQYF
TGTGCCAGCGACCCGCGGGGGCACGGGGAGACCCAGTACTTC
>TRBJ1-5|TRBV6-5|NA|few
CATRGVGDQPQHF
TGTGCCACCCGAGGTGTTGGTGATCAGCCCCAGCATTTT
>TRBJ1-1|TRBV28|NA|NA
CASSLSLGWGRANTEAFF
TGTGCCAGCAGTTTAAGTTTAGGGTGGGGGCGTGCGAACACTGAAGCTTTCTTT
>TRBJ2-5|TRBV2|NA|NA
CASSAYVTGQETQYF
TGTGCCAGCAGTGCCTACGTAACAGGGCAAGAGACCCAGTACTTC
>TRBJ2-7|TRBV10-2|NA|NA
CASSSGSYYEQYF
TGCGCCAGCAGTTCGGGTAGCTATTACGAGCAGTACTTC
>TRBJ2-1|TRBV5-1|TRBD2|NA
CASSRGLAGVDEQFF
TGCGCCAGCAGCAGGGGACTAGCGGGTGTCGATGAGCAGTTCTTC
>TRBJ2-7|TRBV19|TRBD1|NA
CASRDRGTYEQYF
TGTGCCAGCCGGGACAGGGGTACCTACGAGCAGTACTTC
>TRBJ2-1|TRBV29-1|NA|NA
CSVAGAGQTPDLSYNEQFF
TGCAGCGTCGCAGGGGCGGGACAGACACCTGACCTCTCCTACAATGAGCAGTTCTTC